Below, 25 T cell receptor beta chains from the same sample are listed, as sequenced in a study of CD8 T cells in ankylosing spondylitis. TCRdb re-derived calls from the 5' RACE reads in MiXCR, one entry per CDR3 protein. The data hold about 280,000 distinct CDR3 sequences, with around 18% observed a single time. Sequenced input: blood, either unsorted or a sorted T cell fraction (not recorded which). The receptors derive from a male donor with ankylosing spondylitis or in good health (not recorded which).

The table lists this clonotype with many counts. The V call is TRBV10-3, the J call TRBJ2-3, with 14 nucleotides matching TRBD2. Unmatched junction bases numbered 6, after V lost 2 bases and J lost 2 bases. Germline V gene lookup returns CDR1 ENHRY and CDR2 SYGVKD. CDR3 length equals 18 residues. The CDR3 DNA reads as TGTGCCATCAGTGAGCCGAGACTAGCGGGGGGGCCCACAGATACGCAGTATTTT. Amino acids: CAISEPRLAGGPTDTQYF.

This clonotype was detected a few times. The J gene is TRBJ2-1, the V gene TRBV12-3 or TRBV12-4; D tentatively reads TRBD1 or TRBD2 (6 bases each). The V end lost 5 bases, the J end lost 8 bases, and 10 bases lay between the germline ends. CDR3 length: 12 amino acids. CDR3 sequence reads: CASSRGGYEQFF. CDR3 nucleotides: TGTGCCAGCAGTAGAGGGGGGTATGAGCAGTTCTTC.

This chain connects TRBV2 to TRBJ1-3, with a tentative D call TRBD1 (5 bases). Trimming shortened V by 6 bases and J by 16 bases, and 19 bases separated the two germline ends. Germline V lookup: CDR1 SNHLY, CDR2 FYNNEI. This CDR3 is 12 amino acids long. DNA of the CDR3: TGTGCCAGCAGCCCCGGACACCTGGCTGGGTATTTT. It encodes CASSPGHLAGYF.

This chain links TRBV21-1 with TRBJ1-4. TRBV21-1 corresponds to a pseudogene. The CDR3 extends over 16 amino acids. The CDR3 is CASSKDLEGFQEKLFF. The CDR3 region has the DNA TGTGCCAGCAGCAAAGATCTGGAGGGTTTTCAGGAAAAACTGTTTTTT.

This clonotype was counted only a few times. The chain carries TRBV10-2 and TRBJ1-5; D uncertain. The V and J ends lost 0 bases and 6 bases respectively, with 12 bases between them. The CDR3 is 15 amino acids. Germline CDR1 and CDR2: WSHSY and SAAADI. The CDR3, as DNA: TGCGCCAGCAGTGAGTCGCCCGCGGGAGGTCAGCCCCAGCATTTT. This codes for CASSESPAGGQPQHF.

There are many counts of this clonotype. The V and J genes are TRBV5-1 and TRBJ1-3, with TRBD1 as a possible D gene (5 bases). Germline loops: CDR1 SGHRS, CDR2 YFSETQ. V was trimmed by 4 bases and J by 0 bases, leaving 8 bases between them. There are 14 residues in the CDR3. Here the CDR3 reads CASSPGISGNTIYF. The CDR3 DNA follows: TGCGCCAGCAGCCCAGGGATCTCTGGAAACACCATATATTTT.

In this sample, this clonotype turned up a few times. The CDR3 is CASSERVVEGYTF. The CDR3 nucleotides are TGTGCCAGCAGCGAGAGGGTGGTAGAGGGCTACACCTTC. J is TRBJ1-2 and V is TRBV7-9, with no clear D. The CDR3 extends over 13 amino acids. V lost 5 bases, J lost 8 bases, and 15 bases lay in between. Germline-derived CDR1 and CDR2 are SEHNR and FQNEAQ (reference sequence). Looking up the rest from reference TRBV7-9 and TRBJ1-2 gives the full variable domain: DTGVSQNPRHKITKRGQNVTFRCDPISEHNRLYWYRQTLGQGPEFLTYFQNEAQLEKSRLLSDRFSAERPKGSFSTLEIQRTEQGDSAMYLCASSERVVEGYTFGSGTRLTVV.

The V call is TRBV7-9, the J call TRBJ2-2; TRBD1 matches at 10 bases. Germline-derived CDR1 and CDR2 are SEHNR and FQNEAQ (reference sequence). The V gene end was trimmed by 5 bases and the J gene end by 2 bases; junction bases not matched to a gene: 5. The CDR3 has 16 residues. The CDR3 loop reads CASSTGTGDNTGELFF. The CDR3 region has the DNA TGTGCCAGCAGCACCGGGACAGGGGATAACACCGGGGAGCTGTTTTTT. Drawing the rest from reference TRBV7-9 and TRBJ2-2, the complete variable domain is DTGVSQNPRHKITKRGQNVTFRCDPISEHNRLYWYRQTLGQGPEFLTYFQNEAQLEKSRLLSDRFSAERPKGSFSTLEIQRTEQGDSAMYLCASSTGTGDNTGELFFGEGSRLTVL.

The chain links TRBV5-1 to TRBJ2-3, with D perhaps TRBD1 or TRBD2 (6 bases each). The V and J ends lost 4 bases and 1 base respectively, with 16 bases between them. Germline V lookup: CDR1 SGHRS, CDR2 YFSETQ. The CDR3 spans 16 residues. The CDR3 reads CASSVWGRDGTDTQYF. In nucleotides, the CDR3 is TGCGCCAGCAGCGTATGGGGGCGGGACGGCACAGATACGCAGTATTTT.

V is TRBV9 and J is TRBJ2-1; tentative D call: TRBD1 (6 bases). This CDR3 region has 14 residues. The V end was cut by 3 bases, the J end by 5 bases, with 12 bases between. Germline-derived CDR1 and CDR2 are SGDLS and YYNGEE. CDR3 nucleotide sequence: TGTGCCAGCAGCGGCAGGGGCTCGGACAATGAGCAGTTCTTC. Encoded protein: CASSGRGSDNEQFF.

A note on this clonotype: A single base separates this from a much larger clone, so it may be a read error. The rearrangement uses TRBV15 and TRBJ2-1; TRBD2 matches 9 bases. Germline loops: CDR1 LNHNV, CDR2 YYDKDF (reference sequence). Unmatched junction bases numbered 4, after V lost 1 base and J lost 0 bases. The CDR3 spans 17 residues. CDR3 DNA sequence: TGTGCCACCAGCAGAGTGACTAGCGGTAGCTCCTACAATGAGCAGTTCTTC. Encoded protein: CATSRVTSGSSYNEQFF.

The rearrangement joins TRBV2 to TRBJ2-5, with D possibly matching TRBD2 (6 bases). The CDR3 extends over 15 amino acids. V lost 3 bases and J 0 bases, leaving 11 bases between the germline ends. The germline V gene encodes CDR1 SNHLY and CDR2 FYNNEI. CDR3 residues: CASSEMGTYQETQYF. The CDR3 DNA follows: TGTGCCAGCAGTGAGATGGGGACTTACCAAGAGACCCAGTACTTC.

This clonotype was observed many times. The genes are TRBV5-1 and TRBJ2-5; 10 bases match TRBD1. The CDR3 has 14 amino acids. The germline gives CDR1 SGHRS, CDR2 YFSETQ. V shed 4 bases and J 5 bases; nucleotides not matched to a gene: 5. DNA for the CDR3: TGCGCCAGCAGCGTGGGACAGGGGAGCGAGACCCAGTACTTC. Its translation: CASSVGQGSETQYF.

This chain joins TRBV7-2 and TRBJ1-1; 8 bases fit TRBD1. The germline V gene has CDR1 SGHTA and CDR2 FQGNSA. The V gene end was trimmed by 5 bases and the J gene end by 2 bases; junction bases not matched to a gene: 7. This CDR3 region has 15 residues. This CDR3 reads CASSLYRGANTEAFF. CDR3 nucleotide sequence: TGTGCCAGCAGCCTATACAGGGGGGCCAACACTGAAGCTTTCTTT.

J is TRBJ2-7 and V is TRBV5-1; 9 bases agree with TRBD1. The CDR3 has 15 amino acids. Germline V CDR1 and CDR2: SGHRS, YFSETQ. The ends lost 0 bases at V and 1 base at J; junction bases unmatched: 2. The CDR3 nucleotides are TGCGCCAGCAGCTTGGGAGGGACAGGGTCCTACGAGCAGTACGTC. The encoded protein is CASSLGGTGSYEQYV.

This clonotype appeared a few times. The chain has TRBV2 and TRBJ1-2, with 7 bases fitting TRBD1. This CDR3 has 13 amino acids. The J segment lost 3 bases and the V segment lost 8 bases, leaving 6 bases of the junction unmatched. Germline V lookup: CDR1 SNHLY, CDR2 FYNNEI. CDR3 protein: CASPPGGYYGYTF. The CDR3 DNA reads as TGTGCCAGCCCGCCAGGGGGTTACTATGGCTACACCTTC.

This clonotype was detected a few times. V gene TRBV6-1 combines with J gene TRBJ2-1, with 10 bases lining up with TRBD1. Unmatched junction bases numbered 7, after V lost 5 bases and J lost 3 bases. In germline, CDR1 is MNHNS, CDR2 SASEGT. The CDR3 contains 16 residues. CDR3 DNA sequence: TGTGCCAGCAGTCCCTCCGGGGACAGGGGCTACAATGAGCAGTTCTTC. This encodes CASSPSGDRGYNEQFF.

The chain joins TRBV20-1 to TRBJ2-1, with 10 bases fitting TRBD2. Germline assignment: CDR1 DFQATT and CDR2 SNEGSKA (reference sequence). Trimming cost V 1 base and J 5 bases; bases outside gene matches: 11. This CDR3 spans 17 amino acids. The chain's CDR3 is CSARGGARGLADNEQFF. CDR3 DNA sequence: TGCAGTGCTAGAGGGGGGGCTCGCGGACTAGCGGACAATGAGCAGTTCTTC.

The chain couples TRBV18 to TRBJ1-1; D unresolved. The length of the CDR3 is 15 residues. Germline-derived CDR1 and CDR2 are KGHSH and LQKENI. Trimming took 3 bases from V and 7 from J, leaving 18 bases between them. The chain's CDR3 is CASSPLTRTGDEAFF. In DNA form, the CDR3 reads TGTGCCAGCTCACCCTTAACGCGGACGGGAGATGAAGCTTTCTTT.

This clonotype was found a few times. The gene calls are TRBV14 and TRBJ2-3, with 9 bases identical to TRBD2. The germline gives CDR1 SGHDN, CDR2 FVKESK. The CDR3 contains 14 residues. V dropped 5 bases and J dropped 8; count of bases not matched to a gene: 8. The CDR3 region is CASSSAGGIVTQYF. CDR3 nucleotide sequence: TGTGCCAGCAGCTCAGCGGGGGGCATCGTTACGCAGTATTTT.

This chain links TRBV5-1 with TRBJ2-5; D possibly matches TRBD1 or TRBD2 (6 bases each). Germline-derived CDR1 and CDR2 are SGHRS and YFSETQ. V lost 1 base, J lost 2 bases, and 15 bases lay in between. This CDR3 has 16 amino acids. The CDR3 reads CASSLNNQGTQETQYF. The DNA of the CDR3 is TGCGCCAGCAGCTTGAATAATCAGGGGACTCAAGAGACCCAGTACTTC.

This clonotype was counted between two and nine times. The V gene is TRBV9, the J gene TRBJ1-2, with TRBD1 identical over 7 bases. J lost 8 bases, V lost 0 bases, and 10 bases had no gene match. The CDR3 totals 15 residues. Germline V CDR1 and CDR2: SGDLS, YYNGEE. The CDR3 sequence: CASSVADRDSAGYTF. The CDR3 DNA reads as TGTGCCAGCAGCGTAGCCGACAGGGACTCGGCCGGCTACACCTTC.

CDR3 sequence reads: CASSYPSGRPTDTQYF. The CDR3, as DNA: TGTGCCAGCAGTTACCCTAGCGGGAGACCCACAGATACGCAGTATTTT. V gene TRBV6-2 or TRBV6-3 combines with J gene TRBJ2-3, with 10 bases fitting TRBD2. Trimming at V came to 2 bases and at J to 2 bases, leaving 4 bases not matched to a gene. The CDR3 loop spans 16 amino acids. Germline-derived CDR1 and CDR2 are MNHEY and SVGEGT.

The chain combines TRBV7-3 with TRBJ2-1; 7 positions match TRBD2. Per the germline V gene, CDR1 is SGHTA and CDR2 is FQGTGA. The CDR3 extends over 16 amino acids. V shed 3 bases, J shed 5 bases, and the junction held 10 bases outside the gene matches. The CDR3 is CASSLGGTVVHNEQFF. For the CDR3, the DNA is TGTGCCAGCAGCTTGGGGGGGACGGTCGTCCACAATGAGCAGTTCTTC.

In its sample, this clonotype was seen many times. The rearrangement links TRBV12-3 or TRBV12-4 to TRBJ2-5; a possible D gene is TRBD1 (5 bases). V shed 6 bases and J shed 3 bases, with 11 bases lying between them. The CDR3 loop spans 13 amino acids. CDR3 sequence: CASRSRGKETQYF. The CDR3 nucleotides read TGTGCCAGCAGATCTAGGGGTAAAGAGACCCAGTACTTC.